The next 4 T cell receptor beta chains were all read from a single sample in a study of Ad26.COV2.S vaccination and SARS-CoV-2 variants. The treatment denotes: 15 to 20 received Ad26.COV2.S at low or high dose, single or two shots; 5 received placebo; per-sample allocation not given. At day 63 after the first vaccine or placebo injection, samples were drawn. Assay used: immunoSEQ multiplex PCR; TCRdb lists only in-frame clones, some missing. Of about 400,000 clones listed, roughly 90% are singletons. Sample: peripheral blood, taken in a trial of Ad26.COV2.S vaccine versus placebo. The origin of the receptors is a person aged 18-60 years who received the Ad26.COV2.S COVID-19 vaccine or a placebo.

The V gene is TRBV19, the J gene TRBJ1-5; TRBD1 agrees at 7 bases. V shed 8 bases and J 6 bases; nucleotides not matched to a gene: 10. The CDR3 runs to 14 residues. Germline V gene data show CDR1 as LNHDA and CDR2 as SQIVND (reference sequence). The DNA of the CDR3 is TGTGCCAGTTTCCGGCCAGGGGGGAGTCAGCCCCAGCATTTT. It specifies CASFRPGGSQPQHF.

This clone was recorded once. This chain connects TRBV6-2 or TRBV6-3 to TRBJ1-5, with D unclear. The V gene's germline CDR1 is MNHEY and CDR2 SVGEGT. The CDR3 spans 18 residues. Between the trimmed V and J ends, which lost 3 bases and 1 base, there was a span of 19 bases. The CDR3 protein is CASSYFTAAGGSNQPQHF. The CDR3 DNA reads as TGTGCCAGCAGTTATTTTACGGCTGCGGGTGGGAGCAATCAGCCCCAGCATTTT.

The chain carries TRBV6-2 or TRBV6-3 and TRBJ1-1, with a tentative D call TRBD1 (5 bases). V was cut by 2 bases and J by 8 bases, with 12 bases left in between. The CDR3 totals 13 residues. Germline V gene data show CDR1 as MNHEY and CDR2 as SVGEGT. CDR3 sequence: CASSYQGLTEAFF. The CDR3 region has the DNA TGTGCCAGCAGTTACCAGGGACTGACGGAAGCTTTCTTT.

About this clone: An end of the junction does not agree with germline; a read error may underlie this. The chain carries TRBV27 and TRBJ1-2, with a weak D call TRBD1 (6 bases). Germline assignment: CDR1 MNHEY and CDR2 SMNVEV (reference sequence). This CDR3 contains 12 residues. CDR3 DNA sequence: TGTGCCAGCAGTCCACAGGGACAAGGGGTTCTCTTC. Its protein product is CASSPQGQGVLF.